A single sample is the source of the 19 T cell receptor beta chains below, sequenced in a study of blood T cell repertoires in COVID-19. Sequencing was performed with immunoSEQ multiplex PCR; in TCRdb, only in-frame clones are kept and a portion is missing. The table has roughly 500,000 clones, roughly 89% seen once. Sequences were obtained from peripheral blood. These receptors came from a man aged 18-30 years with COVID-19, enrolled during active disease.

The CDR3 coding sequence is TGTGCCAGCAAAATAAGCGGGGCGACCTACAATGAGCAGTTCTTC. Protein: CASKISGATYNEQFF. V is TRBV7-2 and J is TRBJ2-1; 7 bases are a match to TRBD2. With 7 bases clipped from V and 2 bases from J, the junction kept 8 bases outside the gene matches. Germline CDR1 is SGHTA and CDR2 is FQGNSA. The CDR3 runs 15 residues.

The chain carries TRBV27 and TRBJ2-2; 7 nucleotides agree with TRBD2. J was trimmed by 3 bases and V by 7 bases; bases with no gene match: 11. The germline V gene has CDR1 MNHEY and CDR2 SMNVEV (reference sequence). The CDR3 spans 16 residues. The CDR3 DNA sequence: TGTGCCAGCACCCTCAAAGCGGGAACGCACACCGGGGAGCTGTTTTTT. This codes for CASTLKAGTHTGELFF.

The genes are TRBV6-5 and TRBJ1-5; TRBD1 is a possible D gene (6 bases). V lost 6 bases to trimming and J lost 5 bases, with 17 bases between them. Germline lookup yields CDR1 MNHEY and CDR2 SVGAGI. The CDR3 sequence is 15 residues long. CDR3: CASSTGGGSYQPQHF. As DNA, the CDR3 is TGTGCCAGCAGCACCGGGGGGGGCTCCTATCAGCCCCAGCATTTT.

The chain employs TRBV19 and TRBJ2-7; D unclear. The V end was cut by 6 bases, the J end by 4 bases, with 13 bases between. Germline V gene data show CDR1 as LNHDA and CDR2 as SQIVND (reference sequence). The CDR3 is 13 residues long. CDR3 protein: CASSDPPVYEQYF. Written as DNA, the CDR3 is TGTGCCAGTAGCGATCCCCCAGTGTACGAGCAGTACTTC.

This chain links TRBV5-6 with TRBJ2-3, with TRBD2 as a possible D gene (6 bases). With 0 bases removed from V and 2 bases from J, the gap between germline ends came to 10 bases. Per germline, CDR1 SGHDT and CDR2 YYEEEE. CDR3 size: 15 residues. This chain's CDR3 is CASSLVVADTDTQYF. The CDR3 DNA sequence: TGTGCCAGCAGCTTGGTCGTAGCGGACACAGATACGCAGTATTTT.

The CDR3 DNA follows: TGTGCCAGCAGTTTGCGGAAGAATGAGCAGTTCTTC. Translated, it gives CASSLRKNEQFF. V and J are TRBV27 and TRBJ2-1; D is undetermined. The CDR3 sequence is 12 residues long. V dropped 3 bases and J dropped 7 bases, with 7 bases sitting between them. The germline CDR1 and CDR2 sequences are MNHEY and SMNVEV (reference sequence).

The chain recombines TRBV19 with TRBJ1-2; 11 nucleotides align to TRBD1. The CDR3 runs 15 residues. V was pared by 5 bases and J by 4 bases, with 6 bases of the junction left unmatched. Germline V CDR1 and CDR2: LNHDA, SQIVND (reference sequence). The CDR3 DNA reads TGTGCCAGTAGTTTCCCGGGACAGGGGGGCTATGGCTACACCTTC. Translating it yields CASSFPGQGGYGYTF.

The chain couples TRBV25-1 to TRBJ1-3; D gene uncertain. V lost 8 bases and J lost 0, with 8 bases in between. CDR3 length: 13 amino acids. Germline lookup yields CDR1 MGHDK and CDR2 SYGVNS. The CDR3 is CASESVSGNTIYF. The CDR3 nucleotides are TGTGCCAGCGAATCGGTCTCTGGAAACACCATATATTTT. The full variable domain, its missing parts supplied by reference TRBV25-1 and TRBJ1-3, is EADIYQTPRYLVIGTGKKITLECSQTMGHDKMYWYQQDPGMELHLIHYSYGVNSTEKGDLSSESTVSRIRTEHFPLTLESARPSHTSQYLCASESVSGNTIYFGEGSWLTVV.

This sequence joins TRBV4-1 and TRBJ1-4; D may be TRBD1 (5 bases). The CDR3 has 15 residues. V lost 0 bases and J lost 7, with 12 bases in between. Germline loops: CDR1 MGHRA, CDR2 YSYEKL. CDR3 amino acids: CASSQDRVWGEKLFF. DNA of the CDR3: TGCGCCAGCAGCCAAGACAGGGTATGGGGTGAAAAACTGTTTTTT.

The J gene is TRBJ2-3, the V gene TRBV5-6; 10 nucleotides align to TRBD2. Looked up from germline, CDR1 is SGHDT and CDR2 is YYEEEE. The CDR3 runs to 18 residues. J lost 4 bases, V lost 0 bases, and 11 bases had no gene match. The CDR3 nucleotides are TGTGCCAGCAGCTTGGCGCTAGCGGGGGCCCGGGGCTCAGATACGCAGTATTTT. This encodes CASSLALAGARGSDTQYF. Looking up the rest from reference TRBV5-6 and TRBJ2-3 gives the full variable domain: DAGVTQSPTHLIKTRGQQVTLRCSPKSGHDTVSWYQQALGQGPQFIFQYYEEEERQRGNFPDRFSGHQFPNYSSELNVNALLLGDSALYLCASSLALAGARGSDTQYFGPGTRLTVL.

This clone showed up just a few times. V and J are TRBV5-4 and TRBJ1-1, with D possibly being TRBD1 (5 bases). Germline V gene lookup returns CDR1 SGHNT and CDR2 YYREEE (reference sequence). The CDR3 sequence is 13 residues long. V gave up 2 bases and J gave up 5 bases, with 10 bases separating them. The CDR3, as DNA: TGTGCCAGCAGCTTAAGGGGAGGGACTGAAGCTTTCTTT. Protein: CASSLRGGTEAFF.

This chain uses TRBV11-2 with TRBJ2-1; 8 nucleotides agree with TRBD1. V was pared by 4 bases and J by 7 bases, with 12 bases of the junction left unmatched. The germline V gene encodes CDR1 SGHAT and CDR2 FQNNGV. This CDR3 is 16 amino acids long. The CDR3 reads CASSSIYRDRKNEQFF. The CDR3 DNA sequence: TGTGCCAGCAGCTCCATTTACCGGGACAGGAAGAATGAGCAGTTCTTC.

This chain joins TRBV5-4 and TRBJ1-1, with no clear D. The CDR3 consists of 13 residues. Per the germline V gene, CDR1 is SGHNT and CDR2 is YYREEE (reference sequence). V was trimmed by 3 bases and J by 2 bases, leaving 8 bases between them. This chain's CDR3 is CASSSTANTEAFF. CDR3 coding DNA: TGTGCCAGCAGCTCCACAGCTAACACTGAAGCTTTCTTT.

This clone was picked up one time. This chain connects TRBV10-1 to TRBJ2-3; 12 bases are shared with TRBD1. This CDR3 spans 14 amino acids. The J segment lost 2 bases and the V segment lost 6 bases, leaving 0 bases of the junction unmatched. Germline lookup yields CDR1 WNHNN and CDR2 SYGVQD (reference sequence). CDR3: CASRGQGATDTQYF. In DNA form, the CDR3 reads TGCGCCAGCAGGGGACAGGGGGCCACAGATACGCAGTATTTT.

The genes are TRBV6-6 and TRBJ2-1, with 11 bases fitting TRBD2. Germline V gene sequence: CDR1 MNHNY, CDR2 SVGAGI (reference sequence). This CDR3 has 15 residues. V dropped 2 bases and J dropped 7; count of bases not matched to a gene: 4. The CDR3 nucleotides read TGTGCCAGCAGTTACGCGGCTAGCGGGAGGAATGAGCAGTTCTTC. It yields the protein CASSYAASGRNEQFF.

The count of this clone is one. The genes are TRBV19 and TRBJ2-1, with 7 nucleotides matching TRBD2. The CDR3 is 14 amino acids. The junction had 2 bases not matched to a gene; V was cut back by 3 bases and J by 3 bases. Looked up from germline, CDR1 is LNHDA and CDR2 is SQIVND (reference sequence). CDR3 in DNA: TGTGCCAGTAGTATGGGGGGGTTCTACAATGAGCAGTTCTTC. Translated, it gives CASSMGGFYNEQFF.

The J gene is TRBJ1-4, the V gene TRBV4-1; TRBD1 agrees at 9 bases. Germline CDR1 is MGHRA and CDR2 is YSYEKL. This CDR3 spans 14 amino acids. The V gene end was trimmed by 4 bases and the J gene end by 8 bases; junction bases not matched to a gene: 5. In DNA form, the CDR3 reads TGCGCCAGCAGCCCCGACAGGGGGTCAGAAAAACTGTTTTTT. This encodes CASSPDRGSEKLFF.

As concerns this clone: Other DNA sequences in this specimen translate into the identical CDR3. The rearrangement uses TRBV4-1 and TRBJ2-7; TRBD2 agrees at 8 bases. Germline V gives CDR1 MGHRA, CDR2 YSYEKL. This CDR3 spans 14 amino acids. The V and J ends lost 1 base and 3 bases, in that order; junction bases with no gene match: 2. This CDR3 is CASSQGLAGYEQYF. CDR3 in DNA: TGCGCCAGCAGCCAAGGGCTAGCGGGCTACGAGCAGTACTTC.

The chain combines TRBV7-8 with TRBJ1-1, with D unresolved. CDR3 length: 14 residues. Germline CDR1 and CDR2: SGHVS and FQNEAQ. Trimming shortened V by 6 bases and J by 1 base, and 12 bases separated the two germline ends. This CDR3 reads CASRSVRKNTEAFF. CDR3 sequence (DNA): TGTGCCAGCAGGAGCGTCCGGAAGAACACTGAAGCTTTCTTT.